A selection of T cell receptor beta chains follows, all from one sample in a study of shared clonotypes between healthy human individuals. The data were produced by immunoSEQ multiplex PCR, yet TCRdb's version contains in-frame clones alone and is incomplete. This table has 950,000 to 1,200,000 clones, about 72% appearing once. What was sequenced was memory CD4+ T cells from PBMCs. The receptors originated from a young man in good health. Some clones in this sample may be carry-over from other donors' samples. Each CDR3 is given with its conserved first and last residue. The order of the fields is V gene, clone size, D gene, J gene, CDR3 protein, CDR3 DNA. The D gene is left open where the match is weak. A clone size is listed for some rows: how often the clone was seen (once, few, many), or a class if it is expanded.

V gene: TRBV7-9; clone size: -; D gene: -; J gene: TRBJ2-7; CDR3 protein: CASSVDRGSYEQYF; CDR3 DNA: TGTGCCAGCAGCGTTGATCGCGGCTCCTACGAGCAGTACTTC
V gene: TRBV6-1; clone size: -; D gene: TRBD1; J gene: TRBJ1-1; CDR3 protein: CASSLTGATEAFF; CDR3 DNA: TGTGCCAGCAGCCTCACAGGGGCCACTGAAGCTTTCTTT
V gene: TRBV15; clone size: -; D gene: -; J gene: TRBJ2-1; CDR3 protein: CATSLERYNEQFF; CDR3 DNA: TGTGCCACCAGCCTAGAGCGGTACAATGAGCAGTTCTTC
V gene: TRBV19; clone size: few; D gene: TRBD2; J gene: TRBJ2-7; CDR3 protein: CASTSQAGDYEQYF; CDR3 DNA: TGTGCCAGTACGTCTCAGGCGGGAGACTACGAGCAGTACTTC
V gene: TRBV10-3; clone size: few; D gene: -; J gene: TRBJ1-1; CDR3 protein: CAISDPTGKTEAFF; CDR3 DNA: TGTGCCATCAGTGATCCAACAGGGAAAACTGAAGCTTTCTTT
V gene: TRBV30; clone size: -; D gene: -; J gene: TRBJ2-3; CDR3 protein: CAWSVGGLSTDTQYF; CDR3 DNA: TGTGCCTGGAGTGTAGGCGGGTTAAGCACAGATACGCAGTATTTT
V gene: TRBV7-8; clone size: -; D gene: -; J gene: TRBJ1-1; CDR3 protein: CASSSRVLGTEAFF; CDR3 DNA: TGTGCCAGCAGCTCCCGAGTGTTGGGTACTGAAGCTTTCTTT
V gene: TRBV5-4; clone size: -; D gene: -; J gene: TRBJ2-1; CDR3 protein: CASSLPPGRSYNEQFF; CDR3 DNA: TGTGCCAGCAGCCTTCCTCCGGGTCGCTCCTACAATGAGCAGTTCTTC
V gene: TRBV19; clone size: -; D gene: -; J gene: TRBJ1-5; CDR3 protein: CASSHYQDRTSYSNQPQHF; CDR3 DNA: TGTGCCAGTAGCCACTATCAGGACAGAACCTCTTATAGCAATCAGCCCCAGCATTTT
V gene: TRBV5-4; clone size: -; D gene: -; J gene: TRBJ2-6; CDR3 protein: CASSRQGGLSGANVLTF; CDR3 DNA: TGTGCCAGCAGCCGGCAGGGGGGGCTTTCTGGGGCCAACGTCCTGACTTTC
V gene: TRBV11-3; clone size: -; D gene: TRBD1; J gene: TRBJ2-5; CDR3 protein: CASSTGGGETQYF; CDR3 DNA: TGTGCCAGCAGCACAGGGGGCGGGGAGACCCAGTACTTC
V gene: TRBV7-2; clone size: -; D gene: -; J gene: TRBJ1-3; CDR3 protein: CASSLREPFAGPAGNTIYF; CDR3 DNA: TGTGCCAGCAGCTTACGGGAGCCCTTCGCGGGGCCCGCAGGAAACACCATATATTTT
V gene: TRBV14; clone size: -; D gene: -; J gene: TRBJ2-1; CDR3 protein: CASSHWSGANEQFF; CDR3 DNA: TGTGCCAGCAGCCATTGGTCAGGGGCCAATGAGCAGTTCTTC
V gene: TRBV2; clone size: -; D gene: -; J gene: TRBJ1-5; CDR3 protein: CASRYTASQPQHF; CDR3 DNA: TGTGCCAGCAGATATACAGCCTCCCAGCCCCAGCATTTT
V gene: TRBV27; clone size: -; D gene: -; J gene: TRBJ2-6; CDR3 protein: CASSGLSSGANVLTF; CDR3 DNA: TGTGCCAGCAGCGGTCTATCCTCTGGGGCCAACGTCCTGACTTTC
V gene: TRBV11-3; clone size: -; D gene: TRBD2; J gene: TRBJ2-7; CDR3 protein: CASSLESWLAEPYEQYF; CDR3 DNA: TGTGCCAGCAGCTTAGAGAGTTGGCTAGCGGAGCCCTACGAGCAGTACTTC
V gene: TRBV11-1; clone size: -; D gene: -; J gene: TRBJ1-2; CDR3 protein: CASSPLGTYGYTF; CDR3 DNA: TGTGCCAGCAGCCCTCTTGGGACCTATGGCTACACCTTC
V gene: TRBV6-6; clone size: -; D gene: TRBD1; J gene: TRBJ2-7; CDR3 protein: CASSSGTGTYEQYF; CDR3 DNA: TGTGCCAGCAGTTCCGGGACAGGGACCTACGAGCAGTACTTC
V gene: TRBV5-1; clone size: -; D gene: TRBD2; J gene: TRBJ2-2; CDR3 protein: CASSLGGVAGPGELFF; CDR3 DNA: TGCGCCAGCAGCTTGGGAGGCGTAGCGGGACCCGGGGAGCTGTTTTTT
V gene: TRBV9; clone size: -; D gene: TRBD1; J gene: TRBJ2-2; CDR3 protein: CASSYDRANTGELFF; CDR3 DNA: TGTGCCAGCAGCTACGACAGGGCCAACACCGGGGAGCTGTTTTTT
V gene: TRBV2; clone size: -; D gene: TRBD1; J gene: TRBJ1-2; CDR3 protein: CASSEGVRQGKGGYTF; CDR3 DNA: TGTGCCAGCAGCGAAGGTGTACGACAGGGCAAAGGGGGCTACACCTTC
V gene: TRBV18; clone size: -; D gene: TRBD2; J gene: TRBJ2-5; CDR3 protein: CASSPSGTSGETQYF; CDR3 DNA: TGTGCCAGCTCACCATCGGGGACTAGCGGGGAGACCCAGTACTTC
V gene: TRBV4-2; clone size: -; D gene: TRBD1; J gene: TRBJ1-3; CDR3 protein: CASSLSAGTGFGNTIYF; CDR3 DNA: TGTGCCAGCAGCTTATCCGCCGGGACAGGGTTCGGAAACACCATATATTTT
V gene: TRBV5-6; clone size: -; D gene: -; J gene: TRBJ1-5; CDR3 protein: CASSLRSMEPQHF; CDR3 DNA: TGTGCCAGCAGCTTGAGGTCGATGGAACCCCAGCATTTT
V gene: TRBV2; clone size: -; D gene: -; J gene: TRBJ1-2; CDR3 protein: CASISDRGRGGYTF; CDR3 DNA: TGTGCCAGCATTTCTGATCGGGGGCGGGGTGGCTACACCTTC
V gene: TRBV7-6; clone size: -; D gene: -; J gene: TRBJ2-1; CDR3 protein: CASSLQFRDTNEQFF; CDR3 DNA: TGTGCCAGCAGCTTGCAGTTCCGGGACACCAATGAGCAGTTCTTC
V gene: TRBV5-6; clone size: -; D gene: TRBD1; J gene: TRBJ1-2; CDR3 protein: CASSPQGGRTNYGYTF; CDR3 DNA: TGTGCCAGCAGCCCCCAGGGGGGAAGGACAAACTATGGCTACACCTTC
V gene: TRBV5-1; clone size: once; D gene: TRBD2; J gene: TRBJ2-3; CDR3 protein: CASRRLAYGDTQYF; CDR3 DNA: TGCGCCAGCAGACGACTAGCGTATGGAGATACGCAGTATTTT
V gene: TRBV5-4; clone size: -; D gene: TRBD2; J gene: TRBJ2-3; CDR3 protein: CASSLVSGRTTDTQYF; CDR3 DNA: TGTGCCAGCAGCTTGGTCAGCGGGAGGACAACAGATACGCAGTATTTT
V gene: TRBV6-4; clone size: -; D gene: -; J gene: TRBJ2-2; CDR3 protein: CASNKTWCAGELFF; CDR3 DNA: TGTGCCAGCAATAAAACATGGTGCGCCGGGGAGCTGTTTTTT
V gene: TRBV28; clone size: -; D gene: TRBD1; J gene: TRBJ2-1; CDR3 protein: CASSFILTGAANEQFF; CDR3 DNA: TGTGCCAGCAGTTTTATCCTAACAGGGGCAGCCAATGAGCAGTTCTTC
V gene: TRBV5-1; clone size: -; D gene: TRBD2; J gene: TRBJ2-7; CDR3 protein: CASSLAAGSYEQYF; CDR3 DNA: TGCGCCAGCAGCTTGGCAGCGGGAAGCTACGAGCAGTACTTC
V gene: TRBV11-3; clone size: once; D gene: -; J gene: TRBJ2-7; CDR3 protein: CASSFARPGHSYEQYF; CDR3 DNA: TGTGCCAGCAGCTTCGCCCGCCCGGGCCACTCCTACGAGCAGTACTTC